What follows describes a single TCR beta chain. The data stem from a study of T cell responses to AZD1222 COVID-19 vaccine. TCRdb's copy holds only in-frame clones and misses some; the assay was immunoSEQ multiplex PCR. The data hold about 120,000 clones, with 70% to 90% observed a single time. Trimming took 0 bases from V and 12 from J; bases not matched to a gene: 13. The CDR3 loop spans 15 amino acids. CDR1 is LGHNA, CDR2 YNFKEQ, per germline. This sequence originates from an adult in good health. Material: peripheral blood, obtained on day 0 of AZD1222 vaccination. The chain recombines TRBV4-2 with TRBJ2-7, with TRBD2 matching 8 bases. This chain's CDR3 is CASSQDPAGAPMPYF. CDR3 sequence (DNA): TGTGCCAGCAGCCAAGATCCAGCGGGGGCCCCAATGCCGTACTTC.